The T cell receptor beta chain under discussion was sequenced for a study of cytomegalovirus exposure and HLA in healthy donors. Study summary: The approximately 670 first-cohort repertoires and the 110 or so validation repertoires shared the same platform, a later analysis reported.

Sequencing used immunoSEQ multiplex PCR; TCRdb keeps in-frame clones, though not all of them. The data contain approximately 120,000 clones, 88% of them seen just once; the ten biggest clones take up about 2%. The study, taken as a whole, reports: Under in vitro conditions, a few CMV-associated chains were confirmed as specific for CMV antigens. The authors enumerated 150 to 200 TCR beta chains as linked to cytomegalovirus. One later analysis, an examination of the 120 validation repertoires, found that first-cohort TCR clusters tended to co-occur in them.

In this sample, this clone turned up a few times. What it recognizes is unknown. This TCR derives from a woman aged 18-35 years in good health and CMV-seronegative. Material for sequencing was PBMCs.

CDR3 sequence: CASSLSGGGYTEAFF. The CDR3 DNA reads TGTGCCAGCAGCTTATCAGGGGGCGGTTACACTGAAGCTTTCTTT. The J gene is TRBJ1-1, the V gene TRBV7-9; 8 bases are a match to TRBD1. The CDR3 length is 15 residues. The V and J ends lost 2 bases and 3 bases, in that order; junction bases with no gene match: 5. CDR1 and CDR2 from the germline V gene are SEHNR and FQNEAQ (reference sequence).